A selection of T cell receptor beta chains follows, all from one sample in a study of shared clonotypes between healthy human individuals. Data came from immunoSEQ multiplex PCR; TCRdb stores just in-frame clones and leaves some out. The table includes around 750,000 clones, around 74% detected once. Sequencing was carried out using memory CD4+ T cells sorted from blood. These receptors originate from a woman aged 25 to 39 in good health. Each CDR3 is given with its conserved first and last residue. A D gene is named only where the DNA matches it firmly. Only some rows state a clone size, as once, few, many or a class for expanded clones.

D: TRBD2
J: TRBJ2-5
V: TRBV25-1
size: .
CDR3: CASSESPSGSEETQYF
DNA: TGTGCCAGCAGTGAATCCCCTAGCGGGAGTGAAGAGACCCAGTACTTC

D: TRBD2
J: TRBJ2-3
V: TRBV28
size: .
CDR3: CASSTTSGRSYTQYF
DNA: TGTGCCAGCAGCACCACTAGCGGGAGATCGTATACGCAGTATTTT

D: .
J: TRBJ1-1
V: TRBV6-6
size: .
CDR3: CASSIQGLAFF
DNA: TGTGCCAGCAGTATCCAGGGATTAGCTTTCTTT

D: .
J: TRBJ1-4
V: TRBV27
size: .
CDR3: CASRRQGNEKLFF
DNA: TGTGCCAGCAGAAGGCAGGGTAATGAAAAACTGTTTTTT

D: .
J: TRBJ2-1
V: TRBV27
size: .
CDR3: CASSDGDEQFF
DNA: TGTGCCAGCTCCGATGGGGATGAGCAGTTCTTC

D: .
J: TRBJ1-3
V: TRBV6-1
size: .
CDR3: CASSEGSGAIINTIYF
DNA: TGTGCCAGCAGTGAGGGTTCAGGGGCTATTATCAACACCATATATTTT

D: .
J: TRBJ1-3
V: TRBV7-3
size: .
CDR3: CASSPGVGSGGNTIYF
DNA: TGTGCCAGCAGCCCTGGGGTGGGAAGCGGTGGAAACACCATATATTTT

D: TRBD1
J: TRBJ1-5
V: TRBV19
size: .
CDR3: CASTQTGLSNQPQHF
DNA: TGTGCCAGTACCCAGACAGGGTTGAGCAATCAGCCCCAGCATTTT

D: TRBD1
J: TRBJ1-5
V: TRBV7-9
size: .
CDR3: CASSTGQYQPQHF
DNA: TGTGCCAGCAGCACGGGACAGTATCAGCCCCAGCATTTT

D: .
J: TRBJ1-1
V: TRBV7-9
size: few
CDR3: CASSRYYAGNTEAFF
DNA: TGTGCCAGCAGCCGGTATTATGCGGGGAACACTGAAGCTTTCTTT

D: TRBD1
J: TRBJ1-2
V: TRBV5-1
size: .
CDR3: CASSLAGTGGNGYTF
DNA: TGCGCCAGCAGCTTGGCTGGTACAGGGGGAAACGGCTACACCTTC

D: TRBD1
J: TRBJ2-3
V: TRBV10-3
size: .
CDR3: CAISERQGEDTQYF
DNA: TGTGCCATCAGTGAGCGTCAGGGGGAAGATACGCAGTATTTT

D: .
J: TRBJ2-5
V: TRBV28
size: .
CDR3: CASSLPFLTQETQYF
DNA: TGTGCCAGCAGTTTACCCTTTCTAACCCAAGAGACCCAGTACTTC

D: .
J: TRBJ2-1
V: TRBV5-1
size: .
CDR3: CASSLGGEEFF
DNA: TGCGCCAGCAGCTTGGGAGGGGAAGAGTTCTTC

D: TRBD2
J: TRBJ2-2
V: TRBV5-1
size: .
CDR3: CASSRGLAGSNTGELFF
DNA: TGCGCCAGCAGCCGAGGACTAGCGGGATCGAACACCGGGGAGCTGTTTTTT

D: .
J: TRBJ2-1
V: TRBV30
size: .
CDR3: CAWSSGTVGEQFF
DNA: TGTGCCTGGAGCTCCGGGACTGTTGGTGAGCAGTTCTTC

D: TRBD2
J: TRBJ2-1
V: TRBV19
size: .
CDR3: CASSTRRLAGGLDEQFF
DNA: TGTGCCAGTAGTACCCGCCGACTAGCGGGAGGCCTCGATGAGCAGTTCTTC

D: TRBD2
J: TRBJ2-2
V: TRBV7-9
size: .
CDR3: CASSSTSGSTEGGELFF
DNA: TGTGCCAGCAGCTCAACTAGCGGGAGCACAGAGGGCGGGGAGCTGTTTTTT

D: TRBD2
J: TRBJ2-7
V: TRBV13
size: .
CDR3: CASSLGLATGYEQYF
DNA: TGTGCCAGCAGCTTAGGACTAGCGACTGGGTACGAGCAGTACTTC